This TCR beta chain was retrieved from a study of shared clonotypes between healthy human individuals. About the research overall: Researchers assigned three CD4 naive, three CD4 memory, two CD8 naive and one CD8 memory plate to each donor.

Profiled with immunoSEQ multiplex PCR; TCRdb holds only in-frame clones, not every one. The table has about 1.1 million clones, around three quarters seen once. The V gene's germline CDR1 is SGDLS and CDR2 YYNGEE. The CDR3 is 14 amino acids. V was clipped by 1 base and J by 2 bases, with 9 bases between them. On this clone itself: The same CDR3 is also encoded by other DNA sequences in this sample.

J is TRBJ2-5 and V is TRBV9; D is unresolved. The TCR was taken from a man aged 18 to 30 in good health. Some clones in this sample may be carry-over from other donors' samples. Sequencing input: memory CD4+ T cells from PBMCs. This sample's subset: CD45RA-negative fraction. The CDR3 region has the DNA TGTGCCAGCAGCGTAAGTGGCAGGCAAGAGACCCAGTACTTC. Protein: CASSVSGRQETQYF.